This is a list of T cell receptor beta chains from one sample in a study of cytotoxic CD8 clonotypes in ibrutinib-treated CLL. The data were produced by immunoSEQ multiplex PCR, yet TCRdb's version contains in-frame clones alone and is incomplete. The sample gives 50,000 to 60,000 clones, roughly 83% of which show up once; about a fifth is in the top ten. The sample here was PBMCs, taken after 24 months of ibrutinib treatment. Every receptor here comes from a human donor with chronic lymphocytic leukemia. Both conserved end residues are part of each CDR3. The order of the fields is CDR3 protein, CDR3 DNA, clone size, J gene, V gene, D gene. The D gene is left open where the match is weak. Some rows have no size entry. The others give once, few or many, or a class for an expanded clone.

CDR3: CASSLVAAGYEQYF
DNA: TGTGCCAGCAGCTTAGTAGCGGCCGGCTACGAGCAGTACTTC
size: -
J: TRBJ2-7
V: TRBV11-2
D: -

CDR3: CASSQDWTGKTGELFF
DNA: TGTGCCAGCAGCCAAGATTGGACAGGGAAAACCGGGGAGCTGTTTTTT
size: -
J: TRBJ2-2
V: TRBV14
D: TRBD1

CDR3: CASSESWEGTEAFF
DNA: TGCGCCAGCAGTGAGTCCTGGGAAGGGACTGAAGCTTTCTTT
size: -
J: TRBJ1-1
V: TRBV10-1
D: -

CDR3: CASEPGTSGSIYEQYF
DNA: TGTGCCAGCGAGCCCGGGACTAGCGGGAGCATCTACGAGCAGTACTTC
size: -
J: TRBJ2-7
V: TRBV2
D: TRBD2

CDR3: CASSPVSSPGKGNEQFF
DNA: TGTGCCAGCAGCCCCGTATCTAGCCCGGGAAAGGGCAATGAGCAGTTCTTC
size: few
J: TRBJ2-1
V: TRBV11-2
D: -

CDR3: CASSSYRGTGNTIYF
DNA: TGTGCCAGCAGCTCCTACAGGGGGACGGGAAACACCATATATTTT
size: -
J: TRBJ1-3
V: TRBV7-2
D: TRBD1

CDR3: CASSQQGFEAKNIQYF
DNA: TGTGCCAGCAGTCAACAGGGTTTTGAAGCCAAAAACATTCAGTACTTC
size: -
J: TRBJ2-4
V: TRBV27
D: -

CDR3: CASRGQVNTGELFF
DNA: TGTGCCAGCAGAGGACAGGTTAACACCGGGGAGCTGTTTTTT
size: -
J: TRBJ2-2
V: TRBV6-1
D: TRBD1

CDR3: CASSKNQETQYF
DNA: TGTGCCAGTAGTAAGAACCAAGAGACCCAGTACTTC
size: -
J: TRBJ2-5
V: TRBV19
D: -

CDR3: CASSYLRGVSGELFF
DNA: TGTGCCAGCAGTTACCTCAGGGGTGTGTCCGGGGAGCTGTTTTTT
size: -
J: TRBJ2-2
V: TRBV6-6
D: -

CDR3: CASSLGHNTEAFF
DNA: TGCGCCAGCAGCTTGGGGCATAACACTGAAGCTTTCTTT
size: -
J: TRBJ1-1
V: TRBV5-1
D: -

CDR3: CASSSRAGVEETQYF
DNA: TGCGCCAGCAGCTCAAGGGCGGGAGTGGAGGAGACCCAGTACTTC
size: once
J: TRBJ2-5
V: TRBV5-1
D: TRBD2

CDR3: CASSDPQGNTGNTIYF
DNA: TGTGCCAGCAGTGACCCACAGGGGAACACTGGAAACACCATATATTTT
size: -
J: TRBJ1-3
V: TRBV6-1
D: TRBD1

CDR3: CSVVTGNQPQHF
DNA: TGCAGCGTTGTAACAGGCAATCAGCCCCAGCATTTT
size: few
J: TRBJ1-5
V: TRBV29-1
D: -

CDR3: CASSAYPGQGARGTGELFF
DNA: TGTGCCAGCAGCGCCTATCCGGGACAGGGGGCAAGAGGCACCGGGGAGCTGTTTTTT
size: -
J: TRBJ2-2
V: TRBV9
D: TRBD1

CDR3: CASSVVMAGYNEQFF
DNA: TGTGCCAGCAGCGTAGTAATGGCGGGGTACAATGAGCAGTTCTTC
size: -
J: TRBJ2-1
V: TRBV9
D: -

CDR3: CASSGGSGSRIPYEQYF
DNA: TGTGCCAGCAGCGGAGGCAGCGGGAGCAGAATCCCCTACGAGCAGTACTTC
size: -
J: TRBJ2-7
V: TRBV9
D: TRBD2

CDR3: CASSRGPQEAFF
DNA: TGTGCCAGCAGTCGAGGCCCACAGGAAGCTTTCTTT
size: -
J: TRBJ1-1
V: TRBV6-1
D: -

CDR3: CASSLSPGFAQMDTEAFF
DNA: TGTGCCAGCAGCCTCTCCCCAGGGTTCGCGCAGATGGACACTGAAGCTTTCTTT
size: -
J: TRBJ1-1
V: TRBV27
D: -

CDR3: CASSWGTTEAFF
DNA: TGTGCCAGCAGCTGGGGGACAACTGAAGCTTTCTTT
size: once
J: TRBJ1-1
V: TRBV7-9
D: -